A selection of T cell receptor beta chains follows, all from one sample in a study of post-analysis software for immune sequencing data. TCRdb re-derived calls from the PCR reads in MiXCR, one entry per CDR3 protein. The table includes about 800,000 distinct CDR3 sequences, 25% to 30% detected once. The specimen was blood. The receptor set was obtained from a girl aged 5 to 17 with multiple sclerosis. CDR3s include the opening cysteine and the closing phenylalanine or tryptophan. The order of the fields is CDR3 protein, V gene.

cdr3_aa: CASGAGVTNEQFF
v_call: TRBV12-3/TRBV12-4

cdr3_aa: CASSLNGGMNTEAFF
v_call: TRBV5-1

cdr3_aa: CSAVPWGNNEQFF
v_call: TRBV29-1

cdr3_aa: CSARKQGAGANVLTF
v_call: TRBV20-1

cdr3_aa: CASGQYEQYF
v_call: TRBV6-6

cdr3_aa: CASKGGGIYNEQFF
v_call: TRBV28

cdr3_aa: CASRKPGQDTGELFF
v_call: TRBV6-5

cdr3_aa: CASSVRDSTYEQYF
v_call: TRBV9

cdr3_aa: CSASTPPRSYNEQFF
v_call: TRBV20-1

cdr3_aa: CASSLLVSTGEVGEQYF
v_call: TRBV7-9

cdr3_aa: CASSRGSGGWHEQYF
v_call: TRBV28

cdr3_aa: CASSEFVGTSGGSETQYF
v_call: TRBV25-1

cdr3_aa: CSAGTGLANYGYTF
v_call: TRBV29-1